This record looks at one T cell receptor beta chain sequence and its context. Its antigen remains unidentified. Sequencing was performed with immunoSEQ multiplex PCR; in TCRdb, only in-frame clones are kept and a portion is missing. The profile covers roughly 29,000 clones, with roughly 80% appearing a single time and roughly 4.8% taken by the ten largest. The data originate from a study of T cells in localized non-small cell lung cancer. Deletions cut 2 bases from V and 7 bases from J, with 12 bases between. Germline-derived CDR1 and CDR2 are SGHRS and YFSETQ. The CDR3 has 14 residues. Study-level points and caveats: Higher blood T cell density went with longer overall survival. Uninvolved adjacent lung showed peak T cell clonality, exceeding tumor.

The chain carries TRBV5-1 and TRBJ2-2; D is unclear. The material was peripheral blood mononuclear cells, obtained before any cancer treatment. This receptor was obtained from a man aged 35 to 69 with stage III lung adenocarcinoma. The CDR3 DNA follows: TGCGCCAGCAGCTTTTCCAGGCAAAGCGGGGAGCTGTTTTTT. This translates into CASSFSRQSGELFF. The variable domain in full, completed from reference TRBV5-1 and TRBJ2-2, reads KAGVTQTPRYLIKTRGQQVTLSCSPISGHRSVSWYQQTPGQGLQFLFEYFSETQRNKGNFPGRFSGRQFSNSRSEMNVSTLELGDSALYLCASSFSRQSGELFFGEGSRLTVL.